This record looks at one T cell receptor beta chain sequence and its context. Its antigen remains unknown. The template was RNA from unsorted bulk tissue. More than 3 cm separated this lung sample from the edge of the tumor. After removal of 6 bases from V and 3 bases from J, the junction contained 5 bases not matched to a gene. Germline V lookup: CDR1 SNHLY, CDR2 FYNNEI. This CDR3 region has 14 residues. The sample originates from a study of tumor and adjacent non-tumor tissue in lung cancer. The study's findings and limits: Top 100 clones took a larger repertoire share in normal lung.

The library came from three nested PCR rounds adapted from ARM-PCR protocols. Via MiXCR, TCRdb re-called the multiplex PCR reads, giving one row per CDR3 protein. The table lists tens of thousands of distinct CDR3 sequences, about 61% of them singletons. Input material: distant non-tumor lung tissue. The receptor was isolated from a man aged 70 or older with non-small cell lung cancer. The chain carries TRBV2 and TRBJ1-5; TRBD1 matches at 7 bases. The CDR3 here is CASSKGQLNQPQHF. As DNA, the CDR3 is TGTGCCAGCAGCAAGGGACAGCTCAATCAGCCCCAGCATTTT.